Below, 9 T cell receptor beta chains from the same sample are listed, as sequenced in a study of shared clonotypes between healthy human individuals. Naive CD8 populations comprised CD45RO-negative cells positively selected for CCR7, excluding terminally differentiated effector memory CD45RA+ cells. Some clones are missing from TCRdb's copy, which holds only in-frame ones; the method was immunoSEQ multiplex PCR. Among approximately 600,000 clones, 85% to 95% were seen once, and the ten largest hold approximately 0.11%. Specimen: naive CD8+ T cells sorted from blood. These receptors were collected from a woman aged 25-40 years in good health.

The rearrangement uses TRBV7-8 and TRBJ2-7; D uncertain. V lost 1 base, J lost 3 bases, and 19 bases lay in between. CDR1 is SGHVS and CDR2 is FQNEAQ in the germline V gene. The CDR3 extends over 17 amino acids. The CDR3 DNA sequence: TGTGCCAGCAGCTTAGAGTTCCAGCTACCGATCCTCTACGAGCAGTACTTC. Encoded protein: CASSLEFQLPILYEQYF.

This clone was picked up one time. CDR3 DNA sequence: TGTGCCAGCAGCGGCACGCGGGGGAAACGGGGAACCTACGAGCAGTACTTC. Its translation is CASSGTRGKRGTYEQYF. J is TRBJ2-7 and V is TRBV7-9, with TRBD2 matching 7 bases. CDR3 length equals 17 residues. V lost 5 bases and J lost 2; bases outside the gene matches: 15. Germline lookup yields CDR1 SEHNR and CDR2 FQNEAQ (reference sequence).

Worth noting for this clone: Additional DNA sequences in this sample encode the identical CDR3. The V call is TRBV27, the J call TRBJ2-3; D is unclear. The CDR3 consists of 12 residues. The V end lost 5 bases, the J end lost 2 bases, and 5 bases lay between the germline ends. Per germline, CDR1 MNHEY and CDR2 SMNVEV (reference sequence). The CDR3 nucleotides are TGTGCCAGCAGTCATCCCACAGATACGCAGTATTTT. This codes for CASSHPTDTQYF.

CDR3: CSFSGASSYEQYF. The CDR3 bases are TGCAGCTTCTCCGGGGCAAGTTCCTACGAGCAGTACTTC. This chain uses TRBV29-1 with TRBJ2-7, with D perhaps given as TRBD1 or TRBD2 (5 bases each). The germline V gene has CDR1 SQVTM and CDR2 ANQGSEA. V was shortened by 8 bases and J by 1 base, with 15 bases between the two germline ends. The CDR3 contains 13 residues.

This clone was counted once. Mismatch with germline at one junction end may stem from a read error. This chain links TRBV6-5 with TRBJ2-7, with a possible D match to TRBD1 (5 bases). The CDR3 spans 13 residues. Germline values: CDR1 MNHEY, CDR2 SVGAGI. The CDR3 protein is CASSSQGSNEQYF. The DNA of the CDR3 is TGTGCCAGCAGTTCCCAGGGCTCCAACGAGCAGTACTTC.

V gene TRBV28 combines with J gene TRBJ2-7; 7 nucleotides align to TRBD2. The CDR3 consists of 13 residues. Germline CDR1 MDHEN, CDR2 SYDVKM. The V and J ends lost 8 bases and 4 bases, in that order; junction bases with no gene match: 8. The CDR3 loop is CASESREWYEQYF. As DNA, the CDR3 is TGTGCCAGCGAATCGCGGGAGTGGTACGAGCAGTACTTC.

The J gene is TRBJ2-7, the V gene TRBV19; 8 bases map to TRBD2. The CDR3 totals 16 residues. V shed 3 bases, J shed 7 bases, and the junction held 14 bases outside the gene matches. Germline assignment: CDR1 LNHDA and CDR2 SQIVND (reference sequence). The CDR3 DNA reads as TGTGCCAGTAGTATGGGACTAGACCCCCGGGTAGCGGAGCAGTACTTC. This translates into CASSMGLDPRVAEQYF. Complete variable domain (other parts from reference TRBV19 and TRBJ2-7): DGGITQSPKYLFRKEGQNVTLSCEQNLNHDAMYWYRQDPGQGLRLIYYSQIVNDFQKGDIAEGYSVSREKKESFPLTVTSAQKNPTAFYLCASSMGLDPRVAEQYFGPGTRLTVT.

The chain has TRBV21-1 and TRBJ1-5. TRBV21-1 is a pseudogene locus. The CDR3 consists of 17 residues. CDR3 amino acids: CASSSIDQRPDNQPQHF. The CDR3 DNA is TGTGCCAGCAGCAGCATTGATCAGAGGCCGGACAATCAGCCCCAGCATTTT.

The V call is TRBV7-8, the J call TRBJ2-7, with TRBD2 identical over 13 bases. With 5 bases clipped from V and 3 bases from J, the junction kept 4 bases outside the gene matches. This CDR3 spans 15 amino acids. Germline-derived CDR1 and CDR2 are SGHVS and FQNEAQ. The CDR3: CASSLGLAGYYEQYF. CDR3 bases: TGTGCCAGCAGCCTGGGACTAGCGGGGTACTACGAGCAGTACTTC.